The 17 T cell receptor beta chains given below trace back to one sample, sequenced in a study of blood T cell repertoires in COVID-19. Sequencing used immunoSEQ multiplex PCR; TCRdb keeps in-frame clones, though not all of them. The table includes around 170,000 clones, about 80% detected once. Input material: peripheral blood. The source is a human donor in a cohort sampled during active COVID-19.

The J gene is TRBJ1-2, the V gene TRBV25-1; no definite D call. The V gene's germline CDR1 is MGHDK and CDR2 SYGVNS. Trimming removed 4 bases from V and 0 bases from J, with 6 bases in between. CDR3 length: 13 amino acids. CDR3 in DNA: TGTGCCAGCAGTGTTGCGTCTAACTATGGCTACACCTTC. It is translated as CASSVASNYGYTF.

This chain's CDR3 is CASSSPSRDPGETQYF. In DNA, the CDR3 is TGTGCCAGCAGTTCCCCGTCCCGGGATCCGGGAGAGACCCAGTACTTC. The chain has TRBV28 and TRBJ2-5; D might be TRBD2 (5 bases). The V gene lost 4 bases and the J gene lost 4 bases, with 19 bases spanning the gap. CDR3 size: 16 residues. Germline CDR1 reads MDHEN; CDR2 reads SYDVKM.

The CDR3 DNA reads TGCGCCAGCAGCTTGGGACAGGGGGTTGTTGAGCCCCAGCATTTT. Encoded protein: CASSLGQGVVEPQHF. The gene calls are TRBV5-1 and TRBJ1-5; TRBD1 matches at 9 bases. The CDR3 totals 15 residues. The ends lost 0 bases at V and 8 bases at J; junction bases unmatched: 6. Per the germline V gene, CDR1 is SGHRS and CDR2 is YFSETQ.

The gene calls are TRBV28 and TRBJ2-7, with TRBD2 as a possible D gene (6 bases). Germline V gene lookup returns CDR1 MDHEN and CDR2 SYDVKM. Trimming cost V 2 bases and J 4 bases, with 9 bases left between them. This CDR3 is 13 amino acids long. The CDR3 region has the DNA TGTGCCAGCAGTTTAGGGGGGAGATACGAGCAGTACTTC. It specifies CASSLGGRYEQYF.

The V and J genes are TRBV7-2 and TRBJ1-5; 7 bases fit TRBD1. Germline values: CDR1 SGHTA, CDR2 FQGNSA. V lost 2 bases to trimming and J lost 0 bases; unmatched junction nucleotides: 13. This CDR3 contains 19 residues. CDR3 residues: CASSLTETGRWDSNQPQHF. For the CDR3, the DNA is TGTGCCAGCAGCTTAACCGAGACAGGGCGATGGGATAGCAATCAGCCCCAGCATTTT. The full variable domain, its missing parts supplied by reference TRBV7-2 and TRBJ1-5, is GAGVSQSPSNKVTEKGKDVELRCDPISGHTALYWYRQSLGQGLEFLIYFQGNSAPDKSGLPSDRFSAERTGGSVSTLTIQRTQQEDSAVYLCASSLTETGRWDSNQPQHFGDGTRLSIL.

This clone has a single count. J is TRBJ2-3 and V is TRBV9; 11 bases align to TRBD2. Germline values: CDR1 SGDLS, CDR2 YYNGEE. CDR3 size: 15 residues. V lost 4 bases and J lost 4; bases outside the gene matches: 5. The CDR3 DNA follows: TGTGCCAGCAGCTCCCTAGCGGGGGGTTCAGATACGCAGTATTTT. It codes for CASSSLAGGSDTQYF.

The chain employs TRBV3-1 (or the pseudogene TRBV3-2) and TRBJ2-5; D unresolved. The CDR3 covers 13 residues. The germline V gene has CDR1 LGHDT and CDR2 YNNKEL (reference sequence). Trimming took off 3 bases at V and 5 bases at J, with 10 bases between the two ends. The CDR3 here is CASSHLARETQYF. CDR3 DNA: TGTGCCAGCAGCCACCTCGCTCGGGAGACCCAGTACTTC.

The V gene is TRBV7-2, the J gene TRBJ2-3; TRBD2 agrees at 7 bases. The CDR3 totals 15 residues. Germline V gives CDR1 SGHTA, CDR2 FQGNSA. V dropped 6 bases and J dropped 0; count of bases not matched to a gene: 6. CDR3 sequence reads: CASRTGGSSTDTQYF. The CDR3, as DNA: TGTGCCAGCAGGACCGGGGGGTCTAGCACAGATACGCAGTATTTT.

This clone occurred once. The chain is built from TRBV27 and TRBJ1-1; 7 bases align to TRBD1. Germline V gives CDR1 MNHEY, CDR2 SMNVEV (reference sequence). Losses at the gene ends were 6 bases for V and 3 bases for J; bases not matched to a gene: 4. The CDR3 contains 13 residues. The CDR3 DNA reads as TGTGCCAGCAGGGCCCAGGGGGACACTGAAGCTTTCTTT. It specifies CASRAQGDTEAFF.

The V and J genes are TRBV11-3 and TRBJ2-7; D remains ambiguous. CDR1 is SGHNT, CDR2 YENEEA, per germline. Between the trimmed V and J ends, which lost 0 bases and 5 bases, there was a span of 8 bases. The CDR3 extends over 13 amino acids. The CDR3 here is CASSLESRHEQYF. In DNA, the CDR3 is TGTGCCAGCAGCTTAGAATCGCGCCACGAGCAGTACTTC.

This chain connects TRBV7-6 to TRBJ2-7, with D maybe TRBD2 (6 bases). CDR1 SGHVS and CDR2 FNYEAQ come from the germline V gene. Trimming removed 1 base at V and 6 bases at J, with 16 bases between. CDR3 length: 15 amino acids. CDR3 bases: TGTGCCAGCAGCTTAGGGGGGGAACCCGTCCTCGAGCAGTACTTC. It specifies CASSLGGEPVLEQYF.

The J gene is TRBJ2-7, the V gene TRBV19; 7 bases map to TRBD2. The CDR3 is 14 amino acids. In germline, CDR1 is LNHDA, CDR2 SQIVND (reference sequence). V lost 3 bases, J lost 6 bases, and 8 bases stayed unmatched. The CDR3 region is CASSMGLWVGEQYF. CDR3 sequence (DNA): TGTGCCAGTAGTATGGGACTATGGGTGGGCGAGCAGTACTTC.

The chain employs TRBV4-2 and TRBJ2-7, with TRBD2 as a possible D gene (6 bases). The CDR3 has 13 residues. Germline values: CDR1 LGHNA, CDR2 YNFKEQ. With 5 bases removed from V and 3 bases from J, the gap between germline ends came to 11 bases. CDR3 in amino acids: CASSSLTSYEQYF. CDR3 coding DNA: TGTGCCAGCAGCTCTTTGACTAGCTACGAGCAGTACTTC.

The chain uses TRBV3-1 (or the pseudogene TRBV3-2) and TRBJ2-3; 10 positions match TRBD1. V lost 0 bases and J lost 8; bases outside the gene matches: 5. This CDR3 has 15 amino acids. Germline lookup yields CDR1 LGHDT and CDR2 YNNKEL (reference sequence). DNA of the CDR3: TGTGCCAGCAGCCAAGAGACAGGGGGCGCCCCTACGCAGTATTTT. Protein sequence: CASSQETGGAPTQYF.

The chain uses TRBV4-1 and TRBJ1-4; TRBD1 might be the D (5 bases). This CDR3 is built from 17 residues. The germline CDR1 and CDR2 sequences are MGHRA and YSYEKL. The ends were cut back, 1 base at V and 8 bases at J, with 20 bases in the middle. The CDR3 nucleotides read TGCGCCAGCAGCCAAGGACCCAGCAGGGAAGTGGGGGAAAAACTGTTTTTT. As protein: CASSQGPSREVGEKLFF.

On this clone: The same CDR3 also results from other DNA sequences found in this sample. The CDR3 nucleotides are TGTGCCAGCAGTGATCGGGGCTACGAGCAGTACTTC. This encodes CASSDRGYEQYF. The chain carries TRBV6-1 and TRBJ2-7; D possibly corresponds to TRBD2 (5 bases). Trimming removed 3 bases at V and 3 bases at J, with 6 bases between. Per germline, CDR1 MNHNS and CDR2 SASEGT. The CDR3 spans 12 residues.

The V call is TRBV4-3, the J call TRBJ1-4; D unclear. Trimming cost V 4 bases and J 0 bases, with 12 bases left between them. The CDR3 extends over 16 amino acids. Germline V gene data show CDR1 as LGHNA and CDR2 as YSLEER. Here the CDR3 DNA reads TGCGCCAGCAGCCTTACGTCGGTGTCAACTAATGAAAAACTGTTTTTT. Its protein is CASSLTSVSTNEKLFF.